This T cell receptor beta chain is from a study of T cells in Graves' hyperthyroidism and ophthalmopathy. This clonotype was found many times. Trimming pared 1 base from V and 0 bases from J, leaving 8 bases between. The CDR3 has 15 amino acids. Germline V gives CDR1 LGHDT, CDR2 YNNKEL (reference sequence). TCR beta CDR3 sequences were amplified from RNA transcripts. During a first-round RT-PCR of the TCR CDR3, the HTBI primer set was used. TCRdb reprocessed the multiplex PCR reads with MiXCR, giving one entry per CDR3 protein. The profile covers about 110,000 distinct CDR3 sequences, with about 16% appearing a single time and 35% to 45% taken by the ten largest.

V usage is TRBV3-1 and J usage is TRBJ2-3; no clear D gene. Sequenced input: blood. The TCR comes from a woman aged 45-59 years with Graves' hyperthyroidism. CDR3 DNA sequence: TGTGCCAGCAGCCAAGGAAGCAAGAGCACAGATACGCAGTATTTT. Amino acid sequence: CASSQGSKSTDTQYF.